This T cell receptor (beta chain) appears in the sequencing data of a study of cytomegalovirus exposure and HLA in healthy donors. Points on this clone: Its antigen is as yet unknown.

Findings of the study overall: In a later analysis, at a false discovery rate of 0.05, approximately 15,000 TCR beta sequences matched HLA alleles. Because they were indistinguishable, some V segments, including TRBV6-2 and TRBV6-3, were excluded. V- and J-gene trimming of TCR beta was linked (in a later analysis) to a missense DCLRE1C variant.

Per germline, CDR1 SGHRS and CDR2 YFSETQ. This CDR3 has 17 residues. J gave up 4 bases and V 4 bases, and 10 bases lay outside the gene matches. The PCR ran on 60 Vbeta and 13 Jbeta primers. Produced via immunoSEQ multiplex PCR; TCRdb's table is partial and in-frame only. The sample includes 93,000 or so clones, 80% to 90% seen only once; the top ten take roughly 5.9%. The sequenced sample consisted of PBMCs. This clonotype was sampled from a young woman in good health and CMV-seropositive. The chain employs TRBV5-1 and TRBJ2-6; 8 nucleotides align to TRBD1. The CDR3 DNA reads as TGCGCCAGCAGCGCGGACAGGGAGTATTCAGGGGCCAACGTCCTGACTTTC. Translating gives CASSADREYSGANVLTF. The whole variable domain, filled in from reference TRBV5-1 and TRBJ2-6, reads KAGVTQTPRYLIKTRGQQVTLSCSPISGHRSVSWYQQTPGQGLQFLFEYFSETQRNKGNFPGRFSGRQFSNSRSEMNVSTLELGDSALYLCASSADREYSGANVLTFGAGSRLTVL.